The clone carrying this TCR beta chain was seen ten or more times. The antigen is undetermined. iRepertoire HTBI primers and Arm-PCR of CDR3 regions built TCR beta libraries. TCRdb called the multiplex PCR reads again in MiXCR, with one record for every CDR3 protein. Of approximately 440,000 distinct CDR3 sequences listed, roughly 16% were seen once; the top ten hold more than 9%. The CDR3 has 14 residues. Germline V lookup: CDR1 GTSNPN, CDR2 SVGIG (reference sequence). Trimming took off 7 bases at V and 0 bases at J, with 13 bases between the two ends. This entry is derived from a study of regulatory T cells in long-lasting Graves disease. Broader study findings: Persistent patients shared more public clonotypes (roughly 2,800) than new patients (approximately 1,000). Limited samples may have lowered accuracy.

Regarding time point: newly diagnosed GD, antithyroid drugs for less than 3 months. PBMC RNA served as the TCR library source. This sample also belongs to another study, concerning T cells in Graves' hyperthyroidism and ophthalmopathy. That report adds: A set of HTBI primers served as the primers for a first-round RT-PCR of the TCR CDR3.

V is TRBV30 and J is TRBJ1-3; D call uncertain. This clonotype was obtained from a middle-aged man with Graves disease. Source: peripheral blood mononuclear cells (PBMCs), taken at new diagnosis, from a patient treated with antithyroid drugs. The CDR3 sequence: CAFQVEGSGNTIYF. The DNA of the CDR3 is TGTGCCTTTCAAGTTGAGGGCTCTGGAAACACCATATATTTT.